This T cell receptor beta chain was sequenced during a study of blood T cell repertoires in COVID-19. Overall study context: Sites across the United States, Italy and Spain contributed samples from acute and convalescent COVID-19. Sample material is recorded as cDNA or gDNA derived from T cells, B-cell-depleted T cells, or PBMCs.

Methods used by the authors: Reference gene primers were amplified, and this amplification served to estimate nucleated cell counts. Only in-frame clones appear in the TCRdb table, and some are missing; sequencing was by immunoSEQ multiplex PCR. The V and J calls and clone size come from that table; D and trimming were worked out from the DNA. Seen here are about 180,000 clones, approximately 86% observed once, and the top ten hold around 1.4%. The sequenced sample was peripheral blood. The source of this sequence is a woman aged 45-65 years with acute or convalescent COVID-19.

In nucleotides, the CDR3 is TGTGCCAGCAGTTACACAGGGGCTAATGAAAAACTGTTTTTT. Translating gives CASSYTGANEKLFF. The chain recombines TRBV6-6 with TRBJ1-4, with 7 bases matching TRBD1. The germline V gene has CDR1 MNHNY and CDR2 SVGAGI (reference sequence). CDR3 length: 14 residues. With V trimmed by 2 bases and J by 3 bases, 0 bases remained unmatched.